These T cell receptor beta chains were read from a single sample in a study of CD8 T cells in cerebrospinal fluid in Alzheimer's disease. TCRdb reprocessed the 10x single-cell sequencing reads; each CDR3 protein has one entry and no DNA is given. In all, the sample yields more than 950 distinct CDR3 sequences. Material for sequencing was cerebrospinal fluid. The receptors were gathered from a human donor in good health. CDR3s include the opening cysteine and the closing phenylalanine or tryptophan. The listing skips clone size in some rows; elsewhere it reads once, few, many or a size class.

TRBJ2-5 | large | TRBV13 | CASSPSLRAVVETQYF
TRBJ2-5 | large | TRBV10-3 | CAISDLGGLQETQYF
TRBJ2-1 | medium-sized | TRBV5-4 | CASKNGGGSSYNEQFF
TRBJ2-7 | medium-sized | TRBV3-1 | CASSQGLLPYEQYF
TRBJ1-6 | medium-sized | TRBV2 | CASSGLMTLHF
TRBJ2-7 | medium-sized | TRBV28 | CASSITGGLSYEQYF
TRBJ2-5 | large | TRBV12-3/TRBV12-4 | CASSPGQQQETQYF
TRBJ2-1 | large | TRBV7-3 | CASSLRGSSGTYNEQFF
TRBJ2-3 | large | TRBV5-1 | CASSLNAGTSGSTDTQYF
TRBJ1-6 | medium-sized | TRBV7-9 | CASSSTGEDSPLHF
TRBJ2-3 | large | TRBV10-3 | CAISESAPSRGTQYF
TRBJ2-1 | NA | TRBV12-3/TRBV12-4 | CASSGVLAGGPDEQFF
TRBJ1-4 | medium-sized | TRBV5-5 | CASSLRDWGEKLFF
TRBJ2-7 | medium-sized | TRBV5-1 | CASSSTSGREQYF
TRBJ1-4 | medium-sized | TRBV5-4 | CASSSPGPGEKLFF
TRBJ1-4 | medium-sized | TRBV7-2 | CASSLGLNEKLFF
TRBJ1-2 | NA | TRBV19 | CASSIGDVGFNYGYTF
TRBJ2-1 | medium-sized | TRBV13 | CASSAGLSSYNEQFF
TRBJ2-7 | medium-sized | TRBV24-1 | CATSGTGSSRQYF
TRBJ1-6 | medium-sized | TRBV20-1 | CSAPDRGARSPLHF